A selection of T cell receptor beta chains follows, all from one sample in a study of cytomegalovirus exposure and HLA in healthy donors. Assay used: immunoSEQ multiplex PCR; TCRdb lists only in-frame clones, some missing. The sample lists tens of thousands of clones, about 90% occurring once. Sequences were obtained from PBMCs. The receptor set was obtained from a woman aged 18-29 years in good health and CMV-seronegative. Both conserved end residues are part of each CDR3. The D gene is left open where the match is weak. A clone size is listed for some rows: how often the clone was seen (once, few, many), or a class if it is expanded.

TGTGCCAGCAGCCGAGGACTGGAGACCCAGTACTTC,CASSRGLETQYF,TRBJ2-5,-,-,TRBV2
TGTGCCAGCAGTCAGCGGACTAGCGGGACCTACGAGCAGTACTTC,CASSQRTSGTYEQYF,TRBJ2-7,TRBD2,-,TRBV28
TGTGCCAGCAGCCCTCGGGTGGGGACTAGCGGGAAGGGGGAGACCCAGTACTTC,CASSPRVGTSGKGETQYF,TRBJ2-5,TRBD2,-,TRBV27
TGTGCCAGCAGACAGGGGGGACCCTACGAGCAGTACTTC,CASRQGGPYEQYF,TRBJ2-7,TRBD1,-,TRBV27
TGTGCCAGCAGCTCGGGGGGATGGGAGACCCAGTACTTC,CASSSGGWETQYF,TRBJ2-5,TRBD2,once,TRBV11-3
TGTGCCAGTACCGCGGAACCGGACAGGGGGCACCCCCTCTATGGCTACACCTTC,CASTAEPDRGHPLYGYTF,TRBJ1-2,TRBD1,once,TRBV19
TGTGCCAGCAGAATAACTAGCGGGAGGCGAGAGACCCAGTACTTC,CASRITSGRRETQYF,TRBJ2-5,TRBD2,-,TRBV2
TGTGCCAGCAGTTTCGGGACTAGCGGCTACGAGCAGTACTTC,CASSFGTSGYEQYF,TRBJ2-7,TRBD2,-,TRBV5-6
TGTGCCAGCAGCTTAGGCCTACCCCCAGGGAGGAACACCATATATTTT,CASSLGLPPGRNTIYF,TRBJ1-3,-,-,TRBV11-2
TGTGCCTGGAGTCGACAGACGGATCAGCCCCAGCATTTT,CAWSRQTDQPQHF,TRBJ1-5,-,-,TRBV30
TGTGCCAGCAGGACAGGGGATTCACCCCTCCACTTT,CASRTGDSPLHF,TRBJ1-6,TRBD1,-,TRBV6-5
TGTGCCAGCAGCTTAGGGAGCGGGAGCCTCCAAGAGACCCAGTACTTC,CASSLGSGSLQETQYF,TRBJ2-5,TRBD2,-,TRBV11-2
TGTGCCAGCAGTTTTTGGGACAGGGGCCACGAGCAGTACTTC,CASSFWDRGHEQYF,TRBJ2-7,TRBD1,-,TRBV28
TGTGCCAGTTCGGACACCCCAAAGGGTCGGGCCCAGCATTTT,CASSDTPKGRAQHF,TRBJ1-5,-,-,TRBV19
TGTGCCAGCAGCTTAGCAGGACAGGGGGCGATCGGCTACACCTTC,CASSLAGQGAIGYTF,TRBJ1-2,TRBD1,-,TRBV7-9
TGCGCCAGCAGCTCCGGACTAGCGGGGGTGATAAAGTATTTT,CASSSGLAGVIKYF,TRBJ2-3,TRBD2,-,TRBV5-1
TGTGCCAGTAGTAACGCAGGGGGCCCCTCGTGGAGCTCCTACGAGCAGTACTTC,CASSNAGGPSWSSYEQYF,TRBJ2-7,TRBD1,-,TRBV19
TGCGCCAGCAGCCCACCGGGCGGGGGGGCTCGGGAGCAGTACTTC,CASSPPGGGAREQYF,TRBJ2-7,TRBD2,-,TRBV4-1
TGTGCCAGCAGCGTAGGGGGCGGAAGCACTGAAGCTTTCTTT,CASSVGGGSTEAFF,TRBJ1-1,TRBD1,-,TRBV5-5
TGCGCCAGCAGCCCCGGACAGGGGGCTACTGAAGCTTTCTTT,CASSPGQGATEAFF,TRBJ1-1,TRBD1,-,TRBV5-1
TGTGCCAGCAGCTCCCCCCGAGAGTATGGCTACACCTTC,CASSSPREYGYTF,TRBJ1-2,-,-,TRBV11-2
TGTGCCAGCAGCTACGGGAGGGCCACAGATACGCAGTATTTT,CASSYGRATDTQYF,TRBJ2-3,TRBD2,-,TRBV11-3
TGCGCCAGCAGCTTGGACGCGGTTTCGGGTACCGGGGAGCTGTTTTTT,CASSLDAVSGTGELFF,TRBJ2-2,-,-,TRBV5-1
TGTGCCAGCAGCTTAGTGTCTTCAGGGTCGCGTGAAGCTTTCTTT,CASSLVSSGSREAFF,TRBJ1-1,-,once,TRBV13
TGCGCCAGCAGCCAGCCCGGGACAGGGGATCGGTATGGCTACACCTTC,CASSQPGTGDRYGYTF,TRBJ1-2,TRBD1,-,TRBV4-1
TGTGCCAGCGGCCGGGACAGGGGTGGCAATCAGCCCCAGCATTTT,CASGRDRGGNQPQHF,TRBJ1-5,TRBD1,once,TRBV6-5
TGTGCCAGCAGACCCCTCAAGGTACGGGGTGAGCAGTTCTTC,CASRPLKVRGEQFF,TRBJ2-1,-,-,TRBV7-9
TGTGCTAGCAGCTTAGTATATAAGGGGGGCACAGATACGCAGTATTTT,CASSLVYKGGTDTQYF,TRBJ2-3,-,-,TRBV7-7
TGTGCCAGCAGTTTACTCGGGGGGGGCGGGGAGCTGTTTTTT,CASSLLGGGGELFF,TRBJ2-2,TRBD2,once,TRBV27
TGTGCCAGCTCACCAATATATGACAGAGGTGGCTACACCTTC,CASSPIYDRGGYTF,TRBJ1-2,-,-,TRBV18
TGTGCCACCAGCAGAGAAGCGGGTAGCTCCTACGAGCAGTACTTC,CATSREAGSSYEQYF,TRBJ2-7,-,-,TRBV15
TGTGCCAGCAGTGAAGCGCTTGGTGAAACATACACAGATACGCAGTATTTT,CASSEALGETYTDTQYF,TRBJ2-3,-,-,TRBV2
TGCGCCAGCAGCTCCGACCTTTCTAGGGAGCAGTACTTC,CASSSDLSREQYF,TRBJ2-7,-,-,TRBV5-1
TGTGCCATCCTAGATTCCAGGGGAAAGATTGGCAATCAGCCCCAGCATTTT,CAILDSRGKIGNQPQHF,TRBJ1-5,-,-,TRBV25-1
TGCGCCAGCAGCTTGACAGCAGGGAACACTGAAGCTTTCTTT,CASSLTAGNTEAFF,TRBJ1-1,-,once,TRBV5-1
TGTGCCAGCAGGTCAACAGGGGCCACCGGGGAGCTGTTTTTT,CASRSTGATGELFF,TRBJ2-2,TRBD1,-,TRBV6-1
TGTGCCAGCAGCTTAGATGGGAGGGGTAAGGGCTACACCTTC,CASSLDGRGKGYTF,TRBJ1-2,-,-,TRBV11-2